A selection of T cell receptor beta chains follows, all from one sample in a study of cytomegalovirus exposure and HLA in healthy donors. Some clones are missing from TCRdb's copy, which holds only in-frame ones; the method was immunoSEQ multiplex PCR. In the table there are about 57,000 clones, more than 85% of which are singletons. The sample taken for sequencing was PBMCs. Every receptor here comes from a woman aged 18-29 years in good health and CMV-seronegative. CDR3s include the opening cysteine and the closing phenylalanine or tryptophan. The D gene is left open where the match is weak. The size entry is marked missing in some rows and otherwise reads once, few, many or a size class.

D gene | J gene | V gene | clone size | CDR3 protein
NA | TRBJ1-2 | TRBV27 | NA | CASSLDRGYGYTF
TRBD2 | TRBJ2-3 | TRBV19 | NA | CASSNWRESTDTQYF
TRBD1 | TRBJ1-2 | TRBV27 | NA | CASSSGQGELSGYTF
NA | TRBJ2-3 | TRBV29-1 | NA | CSVEQVADTQYF
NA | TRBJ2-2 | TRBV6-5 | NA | CASSYLTSGELFF
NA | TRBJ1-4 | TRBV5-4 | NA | CASSGGVGYSEKLFF
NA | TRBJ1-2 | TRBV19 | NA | CASRKQDNYGYTF
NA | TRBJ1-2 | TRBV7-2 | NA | CASSGRVNYGYTF
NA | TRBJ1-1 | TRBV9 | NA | CASSVDRDNTEAFF
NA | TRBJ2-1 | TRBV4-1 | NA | CASSQMPGLALNEQFF
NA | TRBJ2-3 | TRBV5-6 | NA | CASSLIHSTDTQYF
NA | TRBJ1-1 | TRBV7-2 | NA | CASSLGGGTEAFF
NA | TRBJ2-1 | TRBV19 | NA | CASSRQRVDNEQFF
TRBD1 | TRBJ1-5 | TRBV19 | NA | CASSIADRGVGQPQHF
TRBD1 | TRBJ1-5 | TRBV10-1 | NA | CAITPLGDSGWVGNQPQHF
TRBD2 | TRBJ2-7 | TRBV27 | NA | CASSWGGLGTYEQYF
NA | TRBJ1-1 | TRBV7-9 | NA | CASSGPGEAFF
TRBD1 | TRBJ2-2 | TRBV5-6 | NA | CASSWGQIPTGELFF
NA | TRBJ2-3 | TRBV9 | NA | CASSVRGQITDTQYF
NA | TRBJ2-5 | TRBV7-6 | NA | CASSPRPGGQGVRETQYF
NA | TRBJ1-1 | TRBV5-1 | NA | CASSVGQNTEAFF
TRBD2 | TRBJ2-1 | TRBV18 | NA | CASSPGLAGGSGGNEQFF
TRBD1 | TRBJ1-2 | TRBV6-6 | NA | CASKLGQGRRIYGYTF
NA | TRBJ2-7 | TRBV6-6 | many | CASSYYGGYEQYF
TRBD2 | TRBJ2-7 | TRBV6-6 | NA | CASSLDGGVGEQYF
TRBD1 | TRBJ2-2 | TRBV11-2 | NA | CASSSLTGGFLNTGELFF